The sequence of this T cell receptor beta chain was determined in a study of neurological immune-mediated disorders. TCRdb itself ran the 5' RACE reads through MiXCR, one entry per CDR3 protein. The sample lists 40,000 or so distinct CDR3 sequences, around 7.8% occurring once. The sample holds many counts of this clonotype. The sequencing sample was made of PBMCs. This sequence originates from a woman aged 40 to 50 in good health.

The CDR3 region is CASSQDGHRGSPLHF. The DNA for the CDR3 is TGTGCCAGCAGCCAAGATGGGCATCGAGGTTCACCCCTCCACTTT. The gene calls are TRBV4-2 and TRBJ1-6; D unclear. There are 15 residues in the CDR3. Germline V CDR1 and CDR2: LGHNA, YNFKEQ. V was clipped by 0 bases and J by 9 bases, with 12 bases between them.